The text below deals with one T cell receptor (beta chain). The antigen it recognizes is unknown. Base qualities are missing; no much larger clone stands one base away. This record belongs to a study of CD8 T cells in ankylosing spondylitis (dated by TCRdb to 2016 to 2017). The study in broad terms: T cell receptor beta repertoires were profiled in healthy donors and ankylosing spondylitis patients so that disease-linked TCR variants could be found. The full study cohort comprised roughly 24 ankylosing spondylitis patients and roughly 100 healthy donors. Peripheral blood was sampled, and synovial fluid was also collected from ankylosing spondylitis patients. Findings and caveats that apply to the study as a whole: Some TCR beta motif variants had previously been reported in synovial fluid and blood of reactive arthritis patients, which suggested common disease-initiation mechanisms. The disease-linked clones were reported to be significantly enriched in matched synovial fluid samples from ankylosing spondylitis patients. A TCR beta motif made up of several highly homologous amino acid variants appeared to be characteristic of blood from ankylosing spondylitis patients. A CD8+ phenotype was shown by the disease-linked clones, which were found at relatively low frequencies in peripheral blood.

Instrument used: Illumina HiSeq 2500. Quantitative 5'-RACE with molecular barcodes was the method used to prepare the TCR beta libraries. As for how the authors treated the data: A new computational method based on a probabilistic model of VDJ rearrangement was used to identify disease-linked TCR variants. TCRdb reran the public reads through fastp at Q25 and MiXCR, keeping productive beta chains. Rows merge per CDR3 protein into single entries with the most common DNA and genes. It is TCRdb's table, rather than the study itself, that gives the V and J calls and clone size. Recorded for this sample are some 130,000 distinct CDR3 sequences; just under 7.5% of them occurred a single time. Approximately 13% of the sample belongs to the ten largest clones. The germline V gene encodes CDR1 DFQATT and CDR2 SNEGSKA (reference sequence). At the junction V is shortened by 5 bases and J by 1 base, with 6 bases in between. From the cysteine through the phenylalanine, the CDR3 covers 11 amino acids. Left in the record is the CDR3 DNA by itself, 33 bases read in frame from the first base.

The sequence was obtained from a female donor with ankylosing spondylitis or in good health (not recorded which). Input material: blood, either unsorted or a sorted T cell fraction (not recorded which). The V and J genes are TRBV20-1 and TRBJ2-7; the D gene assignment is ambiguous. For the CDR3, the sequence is CSADGSYEQYF. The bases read TGCAGTGCTGACGGGTCCTACGAGCAGTACTTC.